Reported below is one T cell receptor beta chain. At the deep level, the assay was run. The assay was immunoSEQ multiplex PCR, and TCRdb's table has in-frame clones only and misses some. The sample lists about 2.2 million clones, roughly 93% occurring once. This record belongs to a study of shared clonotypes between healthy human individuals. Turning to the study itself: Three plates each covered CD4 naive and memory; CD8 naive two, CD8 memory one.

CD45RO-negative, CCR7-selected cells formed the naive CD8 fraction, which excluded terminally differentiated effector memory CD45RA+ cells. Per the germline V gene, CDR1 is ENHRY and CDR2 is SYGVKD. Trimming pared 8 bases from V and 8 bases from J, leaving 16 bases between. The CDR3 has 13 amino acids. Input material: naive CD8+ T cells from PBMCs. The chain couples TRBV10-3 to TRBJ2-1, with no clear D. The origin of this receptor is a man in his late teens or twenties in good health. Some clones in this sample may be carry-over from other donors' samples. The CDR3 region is CAISPPLRYEQFF. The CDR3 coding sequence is TGTGCCATCTCTCCGCCCCTCAGGTATGAGCAGTTCTTC.